The clone carrying this TCR beta chain was detected only a few times. The antigen is not known. Some clones are missing from TCRdb's copy, which holds only in-frame ones; the method was immunoSEQ multiplex PCR. There are fewer than 400,000 clones in the sample; around 89% occur only once, and approximately 1.9% lies in the top ten. From germline, CDR1 is SGHTA and CDR2 FQGTGA. The germline V and J ends were trimmed by 5 bases and 2 bases, with 13 bases remaining between them. The CDR3 runs 14 residues. This sample was taken from a study of Ad26.COV2.S vaccination and SARS-CoV-2 variants. Study findings and constraints: It was vaccine recipients, not placebo recipients, who had the higher spike-specific TCR breadth. Substantial breadth was reported for post-vaccination spike-specific CD8+ and CD4+ T cells. The analyses of TCR breadth and depth may have understated the size of total T cell responses.

Described treatment: around 19 received Ad26.COV2.S at low or high dose, single or two shots; roughly five received placebo; per-sample allocation not given. The samples date from day 63 after the first vaccine or placebo injection. J is TRBJ2-7 and V is TRBV7-3, with D perhaps matching TRBD1 (7 bases). This sequence originates from a person aged 18-60 years who received the Ad26.COV2.S COVID-19 vaccine or a placebo. Material: peripheral blood, obtained in a trial of Ad26.COV2.S vaccine versus placebo. The CDR3 DNA is TGTGCCAGCAGCCCGGGGGACAGTCCCTACGAGCAGTACTTC. Translated, it gives CASSPGDSPYEQYF.